Below are 14 T cell receptor beta chains sequenced from a single sample in a study of control samples from healthy donors and cancer patients. Sequenced by immunoSEQ multiplex PCR; TCRdb stores in-frame clones only, minus some. Among over 150,000 clones listed, 85% to 90% were seen once. The specimen was blood. Source of these receptors: a woman in her forties or fifties in good health.

The chain has TRBV11-2 and TRBJ2-7; the D is unclear. V was clipped by 5 bases and J by 5 bases, with 7 bases between them. Germline lookup yields CDR1 SGHAT and CDR2 FQNNGV. The CDR3 runs to 11 residues. The DNA of the CDR3 is TGTGCCAGCAGCCCTAGGGACGAGCAGTACTTC. Translated, it gives CASSPRDEQYF.

In DNA, the CDR3 is TGCGCCAGCGGTGTCCCACAGGGAGGTAACTATGGCTACACCTTC. This sequence encodes CASGVPQGGNYGYTF. The chain links TRBV10-1 to TRBJ1-2, with a possible D match to TRBD1 (6 bases). V lost 8 bases to trimming and J lost 1 base, with 17 bases between them. Germline V lookup: CDR1 WNHNN, CDR2 SYGVQD (reference sequence). CDR3 length: 15 amino acids.

The V gene is TRBV27, the J gene TRBJ1-2; a weak D match, TRBD1 (5 bases). The CDR3 spans 13 residues. With 8 bases removed from V and 0 bases from J, the gap between germline ends came to 10 bases. Germline loops: CDR1 MNHEY, CDR2 SMNVEV (reference sequence). The CDR3 DNA is TGTGCCAGCGGGACGGAGCCTAACTATGGCTACACCTTC. It is translated as CASGTEPNYGYTF.

This chain's CDR3 is CASSLGTGADTQYF. In DNA form, the CDR3 reads TGCGCCAGCAGCTTGGGAACAGGGGCAGATACGCAGTATTTT. V usage is TRBV5-1 and J usage is TRBJ2-3, with 7 bases matching TRBD1. The CDR3 runs 14 residues. V was clipped by 0 bases and J by 4 bases; unmatched bases: 2. Germline V lookup: CDR1 SGHRS, CDR2 YFSETQ.

The rearrangement joins TRBV21-1 to TRBJ2-7; the D call in the table, TRBD2, was not verified against the DNA. TRBV21-1 is a pseudogene locus. The CDR3 runs 13 residues. The CDR3 nucleotides read TGTGCCAGCACCGCGGGGTGGTTCTACGAGCAGTACTTC. Its translation: CASTAGWFYEQYF.

CDR3 sequence reads: CASSLDGGAGEKLFF. In DNA form, the CDR3 reads TGTGCCAGCAGCTTGGATGGGGGCGCCGGTGAAAAACTGTTTTTT. The chain is built from TRBV5-8 and TRBJ1-4; tentative D call: TRBD1 (6 bases). Trimming left V 0 bases short and J 7 bases short, with 13 bases between. Germline V gene sequence: CDR1 SGHTS, CDR2 YDEGEE. The CDR3 is 15 amino acids.

V and J are TRBV24-1 and TRBJ2-7; D may match TRBD1 or TRBD2 (6 bases each). V dropped 1 base and J dropped 6 bases, with 9 bases sitting between them. This CDR3 region has 13 residues. Germline CDR1 KGHDR, CDR2 SFDVKD. The CDR3 DNA reads TGTGCCACCAGTGATTTACGGGGGCGCGAGCAGTACTTC. Translated, it gives CATSDLRGREQYF.

V usage is TRBV24-1 and J usage is TRBJ2-5, with TRBD2 as a possible D gene (5 bases). The CDR3 has 16 residues. Looked up from germline, CDR1 is KGHDR and CDR2 is SFDVKD. Trimming left V 4 bases short and J 4 bases short, with 18 bases between. In nucleotides, the CDR3 is TGTGCCACCAGTGACGCATCCCTGCCGGGATCAGAGACCCAGTACTTC. This codes for CATSDASLPGSETQYF.

This chain joins TRBV5-4 and TRBJ2-3, with TRBD2 as a possible D gene (5 bases). Looked up from germline, CDR1 is SGHNT and CDR2 is YYREEE (reference sequence). CDR3 length equals 14 residues. The germline V and J ends were trimmed by 1 base and 2 bases, with 8 bases remaining between them. CDR3 DNA sequence: TGTGCCAGCAGCTTGCCCGGGATCACAGATACGCAGTATTTT. Translated: CASSLPGITDTQYF.

The CDR3 here is CASSFRSGGAEAFF. DNA of the CDR3: TGTGCCAGCAGCTTCAGATCTGGGGGCGCTGAAGCTTTCTTT. The chain links TRBV5-6 to TRBJ1-1; weak D call: TRBD1 (6 bases). Per the germline V gene, CDR1 is SGHDT and CDR2 is YYEEEE. The CDR3 sequence is 14 residues long. Trimming pared 2 bases from V and 6 bases from J, leaving 14 bases between.

This clone was counted a single time. This chain connects TRBV6-6 to TRBJ1-1, with TRBD1 as a possible D gene (5 bases). This CDR3 comprises 14 residues. Trimming stripped 7 bases from V and 4 bases from J, with 16 bases between. The germline V gene has CDR1 MNHNY and CDR2 SVGAGI (reference sequence). CDR3 sequence (DNA): TGTGCCAGCATGGGACTTGGGGGTGGCACTGAAGCTTTCTTT. Its translation is CASMGLGGGTEAFF.

The rearrangement links TRBV5-1 to TRBJ1-2; D gene uncertain. The CDR3 is 15 amino acids. The germline V gene has CDR1 SGHRS and CDR2 YFSETQ. Trimming removed 4 bases from V and 7 bases from J, with 20 bases in between. Written as DNA, the CDR3 is TGCGCCAGCAGCCGATACAGATCTCCCCGGGGTGGCTACACCTTC. Encoded protein: CASSRYRSPRGGYTF.

This chain links TRBV18 with TRBJ2-3; TRBD1 might be the D (5 bases). The CDR3 consists of 15 residues. CDR1 and CDR2 from the germline V gene are KGHSH and LQKENI. Trimming left V 0 bases short and J 2 bases short, with 9 bases between. CDR3 residues: CASSPPTRVTDTQYF. CDR3 bases: TGTGCCAGCTCACCACCAACCAGGGTCACAGATACGCAGTATTTT.

The chain is built from TRBV28 and TRBJ1-5; no reliable D call. The V gene's germline CDR1 is MDHEN and CDR2 SYDVKM. Trimming took off 2 bases at V and 2 bases at J, with 1 base between the two ends. This CDR3 region has 12 residues. The CDR3 DNA is TGTGCCAGCAGTTTAGGCAATCAGCCCCAGCATTTT. This codes for CASSLGNQPQHF.